Each of the 29 T cell receptor beta chains below was sequenced from the same sample in a study of blood T cell repertoires in COVID-19. Repertoires were generated with immunoSEQ multiplex PCR, while TCRdb's copy carries only in-frame clones and drops some. The repertoire holds some 150,000 clones, with roughly four fifths as singletons. The source material was peripheral blood. The receptors shown here come from a human donor with acute or convalescent COVID-19. The donor label of this sample is uncertain.

The chain uses TRBV5-6 and TRBJ1-1; maybe TRBD1 (6 bases). Germline-derived CDR1 and CDR2 are SGHDT and YYEEEE. Trimming cost V 4 bases and J 10 bases, with 17 bases left between them. The CDR3 length is 13 residues. Here the CDR3 reads CASSPGSQGIAFF. For the CDR3, the DNA is TGTGCCAGCAGCCCAGGGTCTCAGGGGATAGCTTTCTTT.

The rearrangement links TRBV27 to TRBJ1-5; D is possibly TRBD1 (5 bases). The CDR3 totals 15 residues. V was trimmed by 1 base and J by 6 bases, leaving 13 bases between them. Germline V gene data show CDR1 as MNHEY and CDR2 as SMNVEV (reference sequence). CDR3: CASSLLARGSQPQHF. In nucleotides, the CDR3 is TGTGCCAGCAGTTTATTGGCCCGGGGGAGTCAGCCCCAGCATTTT.

The V gene is TRBV3-1 (or the pseudogene TRBV3-2), the J gene TRBJ1-1; the match to TRBD1 covers 9 bases. Germline trimming cut 4 bases from V and 5 bases from J; bases unmatched to any gene: 8. In germline, CDR1 is LGHDT, CDR2 YNNKEL (reference sequence). The CDR3 is 15 amino acids. The CDR3 loop reads CASSPDRGLITEAFF. In DNA form, the CDR3 reads TGTGCCAGCAGCCCGGACAGGGGTTTAATTACTGAAGCTTTCTTT.

This clone was observed a single time. The rearrangement links TRBV2 to TRBJ2-1, with 12 bases identical to TRBD1. V was clipped by 6 bases and J by 8 bases; unmatched bases: 8. In germline, CDR1 is SNHLY, CDR2 FYNNEI. The CDR3 length is 15 residues. The CDR3 DNA reads TGTGCCAGCAGCCAGGGGGGACAGGGGGCGGATGAGCAGTTCTTC. It translates to CASSQGGQGADEQFF.

This clone was seen a few times. This sequence joins TRBV5-1 and TRBJ2-1; possible D gene TRBD2, 5 bases. The CDR3 covers 12 residues. Trimming took 6 bases from V and 3 from J, leaving 7 bases between them. Germline loops: CDR1 SGHRS, CDR2 YFSETQ. The CDR3 nucleotides are TGCGCCAGCAAAGGAGGCTACAATGAGCAGTTCTTC. This codes for CASKGGYNEQFF. The whole variable domain, filled in from reference TRBV5-1 and TRBJ2-1, reads KAGVTQTPRYLIKTRGQQVTLSCSPISGHRSVSWYQQTPGQGLQFLFEYFSETQRNKGNFPGRFSGRQFSNSRSEMNVSTLELGDSALYLCASKGGYNEQFFGPGTRLTVL.

The chain employs TRBV21-1 and TRBJ2-5; the table names TRBD1, a call not compared with the DNA. TRBV21-1 is listed as a pseudogene. CDR3 length: 14 residues. The CDR3 reads CASILRGRWETQYF. Here the CDR3 DNA reads TGTGCCAGCATCCTAAGGGGGAGATGGGAGACCCAGTACTTC.

Here the CDR3 DNA reads TGTGCCAGCAGTTTCGGGGTCGAGGGCTACACCTTC. The encoded protein is CASSFGVEGYTF. The chain recombines TRBV12-3 or TRBV12-4 with TRBJ1-2; no clear D gene. This CDR3 spans 12 amino acids. V gave up 3 bases and J gave up 8 bases, with 10 bases separating them.

The rearrangement joins TRBV6-6 to TRBJ1-2, with D perhaps matching TRBD1 (5 bases). Germline V gene data show CDR1 as MNHNY and CDR2 as SVGAGI (reference sequence). The CDR3 length is 11 residues. V dropped 5 bases and J dropped 13 bases, with 14 bases sitting between them. CDR3 amino acids: CASSPPGVLTF. CDR3 nucleotide sequence: TGTGCCAGCAGTCCCCCGGGGGTCCTCACCTTC.

V usage is TRBV13 and J usage is TRBJ2-7, with 11 bases identical to TRBD2. Germline V gene data show CDR1 as PRHDT and CDR2 as FYEKMQ (reference sequence). The V and J ends lost 3 bases and 5 bases, in that order; junction bases with no gene match: 9. The CDR3 consists of 16 residues. CDR3 in amino acids: CASSFLAGGLIDEQYF. The CDR3 DNA is TGTGCCAGCAGCTTTCTAGCGGGGGGCCTAATTGACGAGCAGTACTTC.

V gene TRBV12-3 or TRBV12-4 combines with J gene TRBJ1-2; a weak D match, TRBD1 (5 bases). The CDR3 runs 13 residues. The V gene lost 1 base and the J gene lost 7 bases, with 10 bases spanning the gap. CDR3 region: CASSLGQGGGYTF. CDR3 nucleotides: TGTGCCAGCAGTTTAGGGCAGGGAGGTGGCTACACCTTC.

This clone was found a few times. The chain uses TRBV25-1 and TRBJ1-3; a possible D gene is TRBD1 (6 bases). Per the germline V gene, CDR1 is MGHDK and CDR2 is SYGVNS. V dropped 5 bases and J dropped 0 bases, with 14 bases sitting between them. The CDR3 runs 16 residues. The CDR3 sequence is CASSTPRGASGNTIYF. The CDR3 DNA reads TGTGCCAGCAGTACTCCCCGGGGGGCCTCTGGAAACACCATATATTTT.

This clone was found a few times. V and J are TRBV29-1 and TRBJ2-2; TRBD1 agrees at 7 bases. The CDR3 has 13 amino acids. Germline V gives CDR1 SQVTM, CDR2 ANQGSEA. The J segment lost 4 bases and the V segment lost 4 bases, leaving 3 bases of the junction unmatched. CDR3 nucleotide sequence: TGCAGCGTTGGTAGACAGGGCACCGGGGAGCTGTTTTTT. Protein product: CSVGRQGTGELFF.

The V gene is TRBV6-1, the J gene TRBJ1-1, with a tentative D call TRBD1 (5 bases). Germline V gives CDR1 MNHNS, CDR2 SASEGT. With 3 bases removed from V and 1 base from J, the gap between germline ends came to 15 bases. The CDR3 is 16 amino acids. The chain's CDR3 is CASSDRFWGGNTEAFF. The CDR3 nucleotides read TGTGCCAGCAGTGATCGGTTTTGGGGGGGGAACACTGAAGCTTTCTTT.

The chain recombines TRBV6-5 with TRBJ1-1; tentatively, D is TRBD1 (6 bases). Germline CDR1 reads MNHEY; CDR2 reads SVGAGI. There are 14 residues in the CDR3. The V end lost 4 bases, the J end lost 4 bases, and 13 bases lay between the germline ends. The CDR3 sequence: CASSFGGVSTEAFF. In nucleotides, the CDR3 is TGTGCCAGCAGTTTTGGGGGCGTGAGCACTGAAGCTTTCTTT.

This clone has just one count. V is TRBV6-1 and J is TRBJ1-4; 8 bases are shared with TRBD1. There are 15 residues in the CDR3. Per germline, CDR1 MNHNS and CDR2 SASEGT. Unmatched junction bases numbered 2, after V lost 2 bases and J lost 3 bases. This CDR3 reads CASSERTGSNEKLFF. CDR3 DNA: TGTGCCAGCAGTGAAAGGACAGGGTCTAATGAAAAACTGTTTTTT.

The rearrangement links TRBV29-1 to TRBJ2-5, with a tentative D call TRBD2 (5 bases). This CDR3 has 12 residues. Germline V CDR1 and CDR2: SQVTM, ANQGSEA. The ends were cut back, 6 bases at V and 5 bases at J, with 13 bases in the middle. The chain's CDR3 is CSVIANPETQYF. Written as DNA, the CDR3 is TGCAGCGTAATAGCGAACCCGGAGACCCAGTACTTC.

The chain is built from TRBV3-1 (or the pseudogene TRBV3-2) and TRBJ1-1; D not certain. The CDR3 contains 12 residues. In germline, CDR1 is LGHDT, CDR2 YNNKEL (reference sequence). V was cut by 1 base and J by 8 bases, with 8 bases left in between. CDR3 protein: CASSQGTGEAFF. The DNA of the CDR3 is TGTGCCAGCAGCCAAGGAACGGGGGAAGCTTTCTTT.

V and J are TRBV19 and TRBJ2-1; 9 bases are shared with TRBD2. CDR1 is LNHDA and CDR2 is SQIVND in the germline V gene (reference sequence). The ends lost 7 bases at V and 7 bases at J; junction bases unmatched: 8. This CDR3 is built from 14 residues. The CDR3 sequence is CASKMTSGRNEQFF. CDR3 coding DNA: TGTGCCAGTAAAATGACTAGCGGAAGGAATGAGCAGTTCTTC. Variable domain in full (rest from reference TRBV19 and TRBJ2-1): DGGITQSPKYLFRKEGQNVTLSCEQNLNHDAMYWYRQDPGQGLRLIYYSQIVNDFQKGDIAEGYSVSREKKESFPLTVTSAQKNPTAFYLCASKMTSGRNEQFFGPGTRLTVL.

V gene TRBV9 combines with J gene TRBJ1-6, with D possibly being TRBD1 (5 bases). Germline CDR1 SGDLS, CDR2 YYNGEE. The CDR3 has 17 amino acids. The V and J ends lost 4 bases and 0 bases respectively, with 14 bases between them. CDR3 protein: CASSYTGAYSYNSPLHF. The CDR3 coding sequence is TGTGCCAGCAGCTACACAGGCGCCTACTCCTATAATTCACCCCTCCACTTT.

The CDR3 nucleotides read TGTGCCAGCAGTGCAGCCAGGGGTAGGTGGAATCAGCCCCAGCATTTT. This gives the protein CASSAARGRWNQPQHF. The chain couples TRBV2 to TRBJ1-5; D may be TRBD1 (6 bases). The CDR3 extends over 16 amino acids. Per the germline V gene, CDR1 is SNHLY and CDR2 is FYNNEI. The V gene lost 4 bases and the J gene lost 4 bases, with 17 bases spanning the gap. Looking up the rest from reference TRBV2 and TRBJ1-5 gives the full variable domain: EPEVTQTPSHQVTQMGQEVILRCVPISNHLYFYWYRQILGQKVEFLVSFYNNEISEKSEIFDDQFSVERPDGSNFTLKIRSTKLEDSAMYFCASSAARGRWNQPQHFGDGTRLSIL.

This clone was counted only a few times. The chain carries TRBV9 and TRBJ1-3; the D is unclear. Per the germline V gene, CDR1 is SGDLS and CDR2 is YYNGEE. Between the trimmed V and J ends, which lost 1 base and 0 bases, there was a span of 14 bases. CDR3 length: 17 amino acids. CDR3 bases: TGTGCCAGCAGCGTATTCGGAAGTGCGGGCTCTGGAAACACCATATATTTT. Amino acid sequence: CASSVFGSAGSGNTIYF.

As for this clone: A much larger clone lies a single base off, so this may be a read error. The sample holds other DNA sequences that translate to the same CDR3. V usage is TRBV6-5 and J usage is TRBJ2-5; 9 bases match TRBD2. The germline V gene encodes CDR1 MNHEY and CDR2 SVGAGI. V lost 1 base to trimming and J lost 1 base; unmatched junction nucleotides: 4. The CDR3 is made up of 16 amino acids. CDR3: CASSYFLAGAQETQYF. CDR3 nucleotide sequence: TGTGCCAGCAGTTACTTCTTAGCGGGGGCCCAAGAGACCCAGTACTTC.

J is TRBJ2-3 and V is TRBV4-1; 9 nucleotides line up with TRBD2. The CDR3 is 14 amino acids. Germline V gene sequence: CDR1 MGHRA, CDR2 YSYEKL. Losses at the gene ends were 6 bases for V and 5 bases for J; bases not matched to a gene: 6. In DNA, the CDR3 is TGCGCCAGCAGGCGCGGGGGGGGCCAAGATACGCAGTATTTT. Amino acid sequence: CASRRGGGQDTQYF.

This sequence joins TRBV5-4 and TRBJ1-6; the match to TRBD1 covers 7 bases. CDR1 and CDR2 (germline): SGHNT, YYREEE (reference sequence). CDR3 size: 14 residues. With 3 bases clipped from V and 8 bases from J, the junction kept 5 bases outside the gene matches. The CDR3 coding sequence is TGTGCCAGCAGCTACCGGGACAGTGATTCACCCCTCCACTTT. This translates into CASSYRDSDSPLHF.

The table lists this clone with a few counts. The V call is TRBV2, the J call TRBJ1-1, with D possibly matching TRBD1 (6 bases). The CDR3 runs 13 residues. The germline gives CDR1 SNHLY, CDR2 FYNNEI. Trimming left V 5 bases short and J 5 bases short, with 12 bases between. The DNA for the CDR3 is TGTGCCAGCAGTCGTTTAGGGGGTACTGAAGCTTTCTTT. Its translation: CASSRLGGTEAFF. Using reference TRBV2 and TRBJ1-1 for the parts outside the CDR3, the full variable domain is EPEVTQTPSHQVTQMGQEVILRCVPISNHLYFYWYRQILGQKVEFLVSFYNNEISEKSEIFDDQFSVERPDGSNFTLKIRSTKLEDSAMYFCASSRLGGTEAFFGQGTRLTVV.

J is TRBJ1-2 and V is TRBV12-5, with a tentative D call TRBD1 (6 bases). V was pared by 7 bases and J by 1 base, with 13 bases between. CDR1 LGHNT and CDR2 FRNRAP come from the germline V gene. The CDR3 length is 14 residues. This CDR3 reads CASAPEQGNYGYTF. The CDR3 bases are TGTGCTAGTGCCCCGGAACAGGGTAACTATGGCTACACCTTC.

The V and J genes are TRBV12-3 or TRBV12-4 and TRBJ1-1; no clear D gene. V gave up 3 bases and J gave up 0 bases, with 2 bases separating them. There are 12 residues in the CDR3. The CDR3 spells CASSFVNTEAFF. DNA for the CDR3: TGTGCCAGCAGTTTCGTGAACACTGAAGCTTTCTTT.

In this sample, this clone turned up a few times. The rearrangement uses TRBV27 and TRBJ1-2; the D gene is possibly TRBD1 (5 bases). The ends were cut back, 3 bases at V and 4 bases at J, with 9 bases in the middle. The CDR3 covers 13 residues. CDR1 and CDR2 (germline): MNHEY, SMNVEV (reference sequence). CDR3 nucleotide sequence: TGTGCCAGCAGTTTTCAGGGTTCCTATGGCTACACCTTC. It encodes CASSFQGSYGYTF.

The chain recombines TRBV19 with TRBJ1-1; 7 bases align to TRBD1. The V segment lost 3 bases and the J segment 0 bases; nucleotides outside the gene matches: 4. This CDR3 is 15 amino acids long. From germline, CDR1 is LNHDA and CDR2 SQIVND (reference sequence). The DNA for the CDR3 is TGTGCCAGTAGTATGGAAGGGGGCTTGAACACTGAAGCTTTCTTT. Protein: CASSMEGGLNTEAFF. Filled out from reference TRBV19 and TRBJ1-1, the complete variable domain reads DGGITQSPKYLFRKEGQNVTLSCEQNLNHDAMYWYRQDPGQGLRLIYYSQIVNDFQKGDIAEGYSVSREKKESFPLTVTSAQKNPTAFYLCASSMEGGLNTEAFFGQGTRLTVV.